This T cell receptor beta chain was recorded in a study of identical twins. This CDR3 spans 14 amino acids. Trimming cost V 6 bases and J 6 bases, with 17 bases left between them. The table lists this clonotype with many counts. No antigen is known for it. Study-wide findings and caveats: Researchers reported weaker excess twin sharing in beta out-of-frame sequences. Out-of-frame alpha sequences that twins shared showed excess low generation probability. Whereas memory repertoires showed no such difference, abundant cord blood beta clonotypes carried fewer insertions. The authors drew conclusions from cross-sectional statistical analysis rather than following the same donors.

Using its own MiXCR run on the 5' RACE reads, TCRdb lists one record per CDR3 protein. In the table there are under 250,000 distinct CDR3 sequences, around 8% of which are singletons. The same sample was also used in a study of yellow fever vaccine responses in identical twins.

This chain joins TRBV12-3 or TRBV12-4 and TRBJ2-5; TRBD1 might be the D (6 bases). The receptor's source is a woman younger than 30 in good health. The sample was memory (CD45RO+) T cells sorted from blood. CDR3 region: CASSLRAGDKTQYF. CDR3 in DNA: TGTGCCAGCAGCCTACGGGCAGGGGATAAGACCCAGTACTTC.